This T cell receptor beta chain comes out of a study of cytomegalovirus exposure and HLA in healthy donors (dated 2017 in TCRdb). Looking at the study overall: According to an earlier analysis of a few hundred of the donors, about 179 million T cells yielded 117 million unique TCR beta sequences and about 300 Gb of sequence data. Roughly 300 gigabases of sequencing data and tens of millions of unique TCR sequences were included in an early release covering over 600 HLA-typed donors. The genetic ancestry cluster associated with self-reported Caucasian donors included about 84% of the roughly 410 genotyped donors. The study aimed to test whether cataloging public T cell receptors could reveal signatures of past pathogen exposure. The T cell repertoires of 550 to 850 subjects were profiled by immunosequencing and related to cytomegalovirus serostatus. Besides the first cohort of 666 subjects, a separate validation cohort made up of roughly 130 different subjects was used. To predict cytomegalovirus infection status, the study combined high-throughput TCR immunosequencing, statistical association of individual TCRs with disease status, and machine learning. A later analysis re-analyzed previously published TCR beta repertoires from about 730 donors and added high-resolution HLA genotyping to study TCR occurrence patterns. Rather than using new phenotypic data, the later analysis identified candidate immune exposures from TCR beta sequences and from how often those sequences occurred across donors. An earlier analysis of around 580 of the donors used high-throughput TCR beta sequencing to judge whether each TCR beta V gene segment behaved as functional or pseudogenic. Alongside the repertoire data, information on donor age, sex, ethnicity and CMV serostatus was compiled. In a later genetic analysis, genome-wide SNP genotypes for about three fifths of the roughly 670 donors were used, and that subset was treated as a discovery cohort. All discovery cohort repertoires had been generated on a single sequencing platform. HLA typing included class I and class II loci at four-digit resolution. The number of donors typed differed by locus, with about 629-630 for A, B, C, DRB1 and DQB1, roughly 520 for DQA1, nearly 610 for DPA1, and 472 for DPB1. Four or five DR-DQ haplotypes were treated as single units for association and clustering because of strong linkage in the cohort. Among 398 genotyped donors of the cohort, an average of roughly 240,000 unique TCR beta nucleotide sequences were sequenced per donor, roughly 20% of them non-productive. General study outcomes and caveats: Because the 87-base-pair reads could not distinguish some IMGT-functional V segments, including TRBV6-2 and TRBV6-3, those segments were excluded. Several of the top co-occurrence clusters appeared to be linked to parvovirus B19, influenza, CMV and Epstein-Barr virus, according to a later analysis. A further reported finding was that TCR beta sequences accurately predicted the HLA-A and HLA-B alleles for most subjects in the first cohort. The classifier was reported to diagnose cytomegalovirus status with high specificity and sensitivity in both the original cohort and the validation cohort. Most TCR sequences were observed very rarely across donors, whereas some public TCRs were present in many individuals. Sequencing depth was assumed to be roughly uniform across donors in the presence/absence analyses, though that assumption may not hold. A cluster of highly shared sequence variants was judged likely to represent a technical artifact of the sequencing pipeline. Correlated functional status among segregating V segments might be attributable to linkage disequilibrium, but an unknown experimental factor could not be ruled out. Only TCR beta chains were sequenced in this cohort, and the absence of alpha or paired-chain data limited detectable features. For the cohort, immune exposure information was limited to CMV serostatus. According to the authors, the approach could potentially be generalized to other disease states and immunological phenotypes. The study listed 150 to 200 TCR beta chains as associated with cytomegalovirus. The earlier analysis of approximately 540 of the donors excluded approximately 17 rarely observed V segments, including chromosome 9 orphons, because counts were too low. In an earlier analysis of some 540 of the donors, most TCR beta V segments appeared in productive rearrangements about 90% or about 30% of the time, broadly matching IMGT annotations. In a later analysis, HLA-associated TCR beta chains were found to be more clonally expanded and to have lower generation probabilities than equally common non-associated chains. Specific HLA alleles were associated with 15,000 to 20,000 TCR beta sequences at a false discovery rate of 0.05 in a later analysis. According to a later analysis, TCR association rates differed among HLA loci, with DRB1 alleles showing the most associated TCRs and HLA-C alleles showing the fewest. A few of the identified cytomegalovirus-associated TCR beta chains were confirmed in vitro to be specific for cytomegalovirus antigens. According to a later analysis, most CMV-associated TCR beta chains appeared to be HLA-restricted, and the HLA associations seemed to be driven largely by CMV exposure. HLA typing was unavailable for some donors at each locus, so association tests used only the typed subset. In a later genetic analysis, a missense DCLRE1C variant was associated with V-gene and J-gene trimming of TCR beta chains, and the association was replicated in an independent cohort. According to a later genetic analysis, donors in an Asian-associated ancestry cluster had fewer N-insertions in productive TCRs than the approximately 630-donor mean. When HLA alleles, especially DR and DQ, strongly co-occurred, TCR associations were difficult to assign to individual alleles.

Cut back by 4 bases and 9 bases, the V and J ends lie 10 bases apart. Including cysteine and phenylalanine, the CDR3 has 12 amino acids. The DNA shown is the 36-base CDR3, in frame from base 1. Sequences SGHDT (CDR1) and YYEEEE (CDR2) are obtained from the germline V gene. Receptor amplification or capture employed the immunoSEQ multiplex PCR assay. The multiplex PCR relied on a mix of 60 forward primers for TCR Vbeta segments and 13 reverse primers for TCR Jbeta segments. The CDR3 region of rearranged TCR beta genes was amplified from genomic DNA with a multiplex PCR assay. Amplified TCR beta libraries were sequenced as 87-base-pair reads on the Illumina HiSeq System. For the original study's pipeline: In a later analysis, approximately 74 million unique TCR beta chains were counted across the 500 to 700 repertoires, and roughly 11 million of these chains were shared by at least two donors. Raw reads were error-corrected and collapsed into unique sequences with a nearest-neighbor algorithm that merged closely related sequences to remove PCR and sequencing errors. CDR3 sequences were aligned to IMGT reference sequences to assign V, D and J gene segments. For a sequence to be retained, a match of at least six nucleotides to both a V gene segment and a J gene segment was required. Rearrangements were classified as productive when the CDR3 lacked stop codons and remained in frame with V and J, and all other rearrangements were classified as non-productive. Following IMGT convention, CDR3 was defined as the stretch from the second conserved V-encoded cysteine to the conserved J-encoded phenylalanine. In an earlier analysis of more than 550 of the donors, sequences lacking an unambiguous match to a single V gene segment were excluded. In an earlier analysis of around 600 of the donors, V segments were called functional above 56.7% productive rearrangements and were called segregating when the between-donor standard deviation exceeded 5%. To diagnose cytomegalovirus status from the catalog of TCR beta chain sequences, a statistical classification framework was built. V and J gene assignment, in a later analysis, came from comparing TCR nucleotide sequences with IMGT/GENE-DB human TR gene sequences. In a later analysis, CDR3 sequences and most-parsimonious VDJ recombination scenarios were assigned using the TCRdist pipeline. In a later analysis, each TCR beta chain was defined by its CDR3 amino acid sequence together with its V-gene family, and reads without a unique V-gene family were excluded. As a way to deal with suspected cross-contamination and a sequencing artifact, a later analysis dropped hundreds of nucleotide sequences that were highly shared and had low generation probability. A later analysis calculated a clonal expansion index for each public chain from normalized within-repertoire ranks of inferred template counts. In a later analysis, generation probabilities were computed with a VDJ recombination model fitted to out-of-frame rearrangements, and the resulting probabilities were checked against IGoR. A later analysis scored TCR-TCR, TCR-HLA and TCR-CMV co-occurrence with hypergeometric tests, applying a repertoire-size bias correction to TCR pairs. To estimate false discovery rates, a later analysis permuted the HLA or CMV assignments 20 times. In a later analysis, co-occurring TCRs were grouped using DBSCAN, with TCRdist sequence similarity added in when clustering inside HLA-allele-positive subsets. Repertoires with fewer than 30,000 or more than 120,000 public chains were left out of co-occurrence clustering, as were roughly five repertoires with anomalous nucleotide sharing. TCRdb stores this immuneACCESS table with in-frame sequences only. Part of the clones is absent; in the studies checked, under half of the shortfall reflects unresolved V genes, and no reason is known for the rest. That table furnishes V, J and clone size, whereas the DNA furnished D and trimming. For this sample there are under 150,000 clones; roughly 79% appear just once. Clones ranked in the top ten supply around 1.5% of the sample.

The cohort comprised 550 to 700 healthy bone marrow donors. All cohort members were sampled while nominally healthy, although unrecorded immune exposures were likely present. The donor was CMV seronegative and belonged to the group of over 300 seronegative cohort members. Every donor gave a peripheral blood sample, and the peripheral blood mononuclear cells from that sample were used for TCR beta sequencing. Genomic DNA was extracted from the blood cell samples with the Qiagen DNeasy Blood Extraction Kit. About this clone: Its target antigen remains unknown. No much larger clone is present one base from it, and per-base qualities are unavailable.

This receptor was identified in a young woman in good health and CMV-seronegative. The sequenced sample was PBMCs. The chain joins TRBV5-6 to TRBJ2-2, and possibly TRBD1, on 6 matching bases. The CDR3 sequence is CASSVDRRELFF. The DNA sequence is given as TGTGCCAGCAGCGTAGACAGGCGGGAGCTGTTTTTT.